The rows below give T cell receptor beta chains drawn from one sample of a study of monozygotic twins with inflammatory bowel disease. TCRdb re-called the 5' RACE reads; one entry per CDR3 protein, DNA not given. This sample's table reports fewer than 550,000 distinct CDR3 sequences. Sequencing was carried out using blood. These receptors all come from a human donor with ulcerative colitis or Crohn's disease, or a healthy co-twin of an affected twin (not recorded which). CDR3s include the opening cysteine and the closing phenylalanine or tryptophan.

TRBJ1-1	TRBV20-1	CSARGGGAAEAFF
TRBJ1-2	TRBV3-1	CATQSLGYGYTF
TRBJ2-7	TRBV30	CAWSAGTGSSYEQYF
TRBJ1-6	TRBV20-1	CSAALGEGRNNSPLHF
TRBJ1-1	TRBV7-7	CASSLEKGPTGDAEAFF
TRBJ2-7	TRBV5-1	CASSFGANSYEQYF
TRBJ2-1	TRBV27	CASSSSTRQQQFF
TRBJ1-2	TRBV6-5	CASSYGTGFGYTF
TRBJ2-1	TRBV29-1	CSVGSGKGGEQFF
TRBJ1-2	TRBV5-1	CASSLTHRGYYGYTF
TRBJ2-2	TRBV4-1	CASSQDVDYRAGELFF
TRBJ1-1	TRBV29-1	CSVRRDKNTEAFF
TRBJ2-3	TRBV7-6	CASRPTSGRITDTQYF
TRBJ2-3	TRBV29-1	CSVEDLGQGKFSDTQYF
TRBJ2-2	TRBV11-3	CASSRETGRTGELFF
TRBJ2-3	TRBV9	CASSQGALAGDTDTQYF
TRBJ2-2	TRBV28	CASSSPGGPNTGELFF
TRBJ1-4	TRBV11-2	CASSGGGEKLFF
TRBJ1-1	TRBV5-1	CASSLEGRGLGEAFF
TRBJ2-1	TRBV27	CASKTSGARSYNEQFF
TRBJ2-3	TRBV18	CASSPAGLNTDTQYF
TRBJ2-7	TRBV7-3	CASSTGGFNEQYF
TRBJ2-3	TRBV13	CASSARRTDTQYF
TRBJ1-1	TRBV6-1	CAVPTVLSTEAFF
TRBJ2-5	TRBV19	CASSKMETQYF
TRBJ2-7	TRBV15	CATSRAPGGNTYEQYF
TRBJ2-1	TRBV20-1	CSASPGGGRSNEQFF
TRBJ2-1	TRBV6-2/TRBV6-3	CASDDGTSGRADGEQFF
TRBJ2-1	TRBV24-1	CATSAVQGGKDEQFF
TRBJ1-1	TRBV5-5	CASSPLFRDRVTNTEAFF
TRBJ2-2	TRBV9	CASSVTSGGSTGELFF
TRBJ2-5	TRBV12-3/TRBV12-4	CASSPNSGRETQYF
TRBJ2-1	TRBV29-1	CSVVSQGGYNEQFF
TRBJ1-6	TRBV3-1	CASSQDGGYVNSPLHF
TRBJ2-7	TRBV6-1	CASSKLAGGPGEQYF
TRBJ1-6	TRBV5-6	CASSLAGSRSRDSPLHF
TRBJ2-5	TRBV4-2	CASSQLGGANQETQYF
TRBJ2-2	TRBV5-5	CASSRGPRETGELFF
TRBJ2-7	TRBV6-6	CASRGGPNEQYF
TRBJ2-5	TRBV18	CASSQIIQGQETQYF
TRBJ1-1	TRBV2	CASRTLGGSTEAFF
TRBJ2-1	TRBV3-1	CASSWGLAGFNEQFF
TRBJ2-5	TRBV24-1	CATSGGGGLGETQYF
TRBJ2-4	TRBV20-1	CGVPSGRTLYKNIQYF
TRBJ2-7	TRBV7-8	CASSGGGHSPSGSSYEQYF
TRBJ1-5	TRBV6-5	CASSYSRGDQPQHF